The 31 T cell receptor beta chains below all came from one sample that was sequenced in a study of cytomegalovirus exposure and HLA in healthy donors. The PCR had 60 Vbeta and 13 Jbeta primers. TCRdb keeps only in-frame clones here, not all; method: immunoSEQ multiplex PCR. There are over 150,000 clones in the sample; roughly four fifths occur only once, and over 8.5% lies in the top ten. The material sequenced was PBMCs. All receptors come from a man in his fifties in good health and CMV-seropositive.

This chain links TRBV28 with TRBJ1-6, with D perhaps TRBD1 (5 bases). Germline V lookup: CDR1 MDHEN, CDR2 SYDVKM. The CDR3 contains 14 residues. With 5 bases removed from V and 7 bases from J, the gap between germline ends came to 12 bases. CDR3 nucleotide sequence: TGTGCCAGCAGTCCCCCAGGGAGGAATTCACCCCTCCACTTT. Its protein product is CASSPPGRNSPLHF. Full variable domain (outside the CDR3, taken from reference TRBV28 and TRBJ1-6): DVKVTQSSRYLVKRTGEKVFLECVQDMDHENMFWYRQDPGLGLRLIYFSYDVKMKEKGDIPEGYSVSREKKERFSLILESASTNQTSMYLCASSPPGRNSPLHFGNGTRLTVT.

This sequence joins TRBV30 and TRBJ2-7; 9 positions match TRBD1. J gave up 3 bases and V 5 bases, and 5 bases lay outside the gene matches. The CDR3 sequence is 13 residues long. CDR1 is GTSNPN, CDR2 SVGIG, per germline (reference sequence). CDR3 nucleotides: TGTGCCTGGGTATCGGGACAGGGCTACGAGCAGTACTTC. Protein sequence: CAWVSGQGYEQYF.

The chain recombines TRBV4-3 with TRBJ2-3, with TRBD2 matching over 13 bases. The CDR3 extends over 17 amino acids. Germline V lookup: CDR1 LGHNA, CDR2 YSLEER. With 4 bases clipped from V and 6 bases from J, the junction kept 10 bases outside the gene matches. CDR3 loop: CASSRRTSGRPADTQYF. CDR3 coding DNA: TGCGCCAGCAGCCGAAGGACTAGCGGGAGACCCGCGGATACGCAGTATTTT.

The genes are TRBV7-9 and TRBJ2-7; 7 nucleotides align to TRBD2. V gave up 0 bases and J gave up 3 bases; unmatched junction bases: 8. The CDR3 sequence is 16 residues long. Germline V gene lookup returns CDR1 SEHNR and CDR2 FQNEAQ (reference sequence). The CDR3 bases are TGTGCCAGCAGCTTAGCTGGCGGGAGAGCTCTCTACGAGCAGTACTTC. Encoded protein: CASSLAGGRALYEQYF. Based on the CDR3 plus reference TRBV7-9 and TRBJ2-7, the full variable domain is DTGVSQNPRHKITKRGQNVTFRCDPISEHNRLYWYRQTLGQGPEFLTYFQNEAQLEKSRLLSDRFSAERPKGSFSTLEIQRTEQGDSAMYLCASSLAGGRALYEQYFGPGTRLTVT.

The chain has TRBV30 and TRBJ1-2, with 8 nucleotides matching TRBD1. CDR1 GTSNPN and CDR2 SVGIG come from the germline V gene (reference sequence). The CDR3 is 15 residues long. The J segment lost 5 bases and the V segment lost 1 base, leaving 9 bases of the junction unmatched. DNA for the CDR3: TGTGCCTGGAGTGGGGGACAGGAAAGAGTGTATGGCTACACCTTC. Its protein is CAWSGGQERVYGYTF. Together with reference TRBV30 and TRBJ1-2, the CDR3 gives the full variable domain: SQTIHQWPATLVQPVGSPLSLECTVEGTSNPNLYWYRQAAGRGLQLLFYSVGIGQISSEVPQNLSASRPQDRQFILSSKKLLLSDSGFYLCAWSGGQERVYGYTFGSGTRLTVV.

The chain employs TRBV7-3 and TRBJ1-1, with 7 bases aligning to TRBD1. CDR1 SGHTA and CDR2 FQGTGA come from the germline V gene. The CDR3 length is 15 residues. The V segment lost 5 bases and the J segment 3 bases; nucleotides outside the gene matches: 9. The CDR3 DNA is TGTGCCAGCAGCCTCGCGGGACAGCAATACACTGAAGCTTTCTTT. This codes for CASSLAGQQYTEAFF. Using reference TRBV7-3 and TRBJ1-1 for the parts outside the CDR3, the full variable domain is GAGVSQTPSNKVTEKGKYVELRCDPISGHTALYWYRQSLGQGPEFLIYFQGTGAADDSGLPNDRFFAVRPEGSVSTLKIQRTERGDSAVYLCASSLAGQQYTEAFFGQGTRLTVV.

The CDR3 spells CASSLSQGLGKQYF. DNA for the CDR3: TGTGCCAGCAGCCTATCGCAGGGCCTAGGAAAGCAGTACTTC. The rearrangement links TRBV11-3 to TRBJ2-7, with a possible D match to TRBD1 (5 bases). Per the germline V gene, CDR1 is SGHNT and CDR2 is YENEEA. With 5 bases removed from V and 8 bases from J, the gap between germline ends came to 19 bases. CDR3 length equals 14 residues.

The V call is TRBV30, the J call TRBJ1-6; 7 bases map to TRBD1. The CDR3 is made up of 13 amino acids. Germline V lookup: CDR1 GTSNPN, CDR2 SVGIG (reference sequence). After removal of 0 bases from V and 10 bases from J, the junction contained 3 bases not matched to a gene. The CDR3 nucleotides read TGTGCCTGGAGTGTAGGGGGCGGCTCACCCCTCCACTTT. Translated: CAWSVGGGSPLHF.

CDR3 nucleotide sequence: TGTGCCAGCAGCTATGGACAGGGACCAGGGGAGCTGTTTTTT. Its translation is CASSYGQGPGELFF. V and J are TRBV6-5 and TRBJ2-2, with TRBD1 identical over 8 bases. The CDR3 is 14 amino acids. Germline trimming cut 6 bases from V and 8 bases from J; bases unmatched to any gene: 8. The germline V gene has CDR1 MNHEY and CDR2 SVGAGI.

The chain couples TRBV6-6 to TRBJ1-3; weak D call: TRBD1 (6 bases). The CDR3 is 16 amino acids. Germline-derived CDR1 and CDR2 are MNHNY and SVGAGI (reference sequence). V gave up 6 bases and J gave up 0 bases, with 15 bases separating them. The CDR3 DNA follows: TGTGCCAGCAGCCGTGGACAGCTTAGCTCTGGAAACACCATATATTTT. It yields the protein CASSRGQLSSGNTIYF.

CDR3 region: CASSLRTGGTEAFF. The CDR3 DNA follows: TGTGCCAGCAGCTTAAGGACAGGGGGCACTGAAGCTTTCTTT. The genes are TRBV7-6 and TRBJ1-1; TRBD1 matches at 10 bases. This CDR3 has 14 amino acids. V lost 2 bases and J lost 4; bases outside the gene matches: 1. CDR1 SGHVS and CDR2 FNYEAQ come from the germline V gene.

This chain links TRBV7-2 with TRBJ2-3, with 10 bases aligning to TRBD2. Trimming at V came to 2 bases and at J to 6 bases, leaving 8 bases not matched to a gene. The CDR3 extends over 16 amino acids. CDR1 and CDR2 from the germline V gene are SGHTA and FQGNSA. The CDR3 is CASSLTLAGAADTQYF. Here the CDR3 DNA reads TGTGCCAGCAGCTTAACCCTAGCGGGAGCGGCGGATACGCAGTATTTT.

This clone was seen more than once but under ten times. The rearrangement uses TRBV5-5 and TRBJ2-7; 7 positions match TRBD1. The ends lost 0 bases at V and 3 bases at J; junction bases unmatched: 6. The CDR3 is 15 amino acids. Germline assignment: CDR1 SGHKS and CDR2 YYEKEE (reference sequence). The CDR3 nucleotides read TGTGCCAGCAGCTTGGGTTCGGGACAGATCTACGAGCAGTACTTC. Translation gives CASSLGSGQIYEQYF.

This clone was observed a handful of times. This chain joins TRBV7-9 and TRBJ1-1, with a possible D match to TRBD1 (5 bases). Germline CDR1 SEHNR, CDR2 FQNEAQ (reference sequence). The CDR3 spans 14 residues. In DNA, the CDR3 is TGTTCCTTTGTCCGGGGGATGGGCGACACTGAAGCTTTCTTT. Protein sequence: CSFVRGMGDTEAFF.

V and J are TRBV10-3 and TRBJ1-5, with a possible D match to TRBD1 (5 bases). The CDR3 has 13 residues. V was pared by 10 bases and J by 2 bases, with 12 bases between. Germline V gives CDR1 ENHRY, CDR2 SYGVKD. CDR3 coding DNA: TGTGCCACGACCTTAGGGGGCAATCAGCCCCAGCATTTT. Amino acids: CATTLGGNQPQHF.

The rearrangement joins TRBV28 to TRBJ2-2; 8 nucleotides match TRBD1. Germline assignment: CDR1 MDHEN and CDR2 SYDVKM. The junction had 6 bases not matched to a gene; V was cut back by 1 base and J by 2 bases. CDR3 length equals 17 residues. Written as DNA, the CDR3 is TGTGCCAGCAGTTTATTCTTGGGGACAGGTAACACCGGGGAGCTGTTTTTT. It encodes CASSLFLGTGNTGELFF. Looking up the rest from reference TRBV28 and TRBJ2-2 gives the full variable domain: DVKVTQSSRYLVKRTGEKVFLECVQDMDHENMFWYRQDPGLGLRLIYFSYDVKMKEKGDIPEGYSVSREKKERFSLILESASTNQTSMYLCASSLFLGTGNTGELFFGEGSRLTVL.

The chain joins TRBV29-1 to TRBJ1-1, with TRBD1 as a possible D gene (5 bases). The V gene lost 7 bases and the J gene lost 5 bases, with 20 bases spanning the gap. CDR3 size: 14 residues. The germline V gene encodes CDR1 SQVTM and CDR2 ANQGSEA. The CDR3 is CSGASTAWSTEAFF. The CDR3 DNA follows: TGCAGCGGTGCCTCGACAGCTTGGTCGACTGAAGCTTTCTTT.

This clone showed up just a few times. The CDR3 DNA is TGTGCCAGCAGCCGGGAGCCGGGACTTGGGGAGCAGTACTTC. Its translation: CASSREPGLGEQYF. The V call is TRBV11-2, the J call TRBJ2-7; D possibly corresponds to TRBD2 (6 bases). The germline V gene has CDR1 SGHAT and CDR2 FQNNGV. CDR3 length: 14 amino acids. V was shortened by 5 bases and J by 7 bases, with 18 bases between the two germline ends.

The V and J genes are TRBV5-1 and TRBJ1-1; D remains unclear. This CDR3 spans 15 amino acids. The V gene's germline CDR1 is SGHRS and CDR2 YFSETQ. The V end was cut by 4 bases, the J end by 4 bases, with 17 bases between. Here the CDR3 DNA reads TGCGCCAGCAGCCCCCGACGACCGCCGGGCACTGAAGCTTTCTTT. Translation: CASSPRRPPGTEAFF.

The chain links TRBV19 to TRBJ2-3, with 8 bases fitting TRBD2. Germline assignment: CDR1 LNHDA and CDR2 SQIVND (reference sequence). Trimming removed 1 base from V and 5 bases from J; junction bases left unmatched: 5. There are 15 residues in the CDR3. The chain's CDR3 is CASSIVGGGRDTQYF. CDR3 DNA sequence: TGTGCCAGTAGTATAGTCGGGGGGGGCCGAGATACGCAGTATTTT.

This rearrangement joins TRBV7-9 to TRBJ2-5, with D possibly matching TRBD1 (5 bases). This CDR3 has 14 amino acids. Between the trimmed V and J ends, which lost 3 bases and 2 bases, there was a span of 10 bases. Germline V gene lookup returns CDR1 SEHNR and CDR2 FQNEAQ (reference sequence). The CDR3 is CASSLVQGQETQYF. For the CDR3, the DNA is TGTGCCAGCAGCTTGGTGCAGGGACAAGAGACCCAGTACTTC.

This chain links TRBV19 with TRBJ1-1, with D possibly being TRBD1 (5 bases). Trimming removed 5 bases at V and 1 base at J, with 11 bases between. CDR1 is LNHDA, CDR2 SQIVND, per germline (reference sequence). The CDR3 covers 14 residues. In DNA, the CDR3 is TGTGCCAGTAGTCCGCGGGGGGGGAACACTGAAGCTTTCTTT. Protein product: CASSPRGGNTEAFF.

The chain links TRBV29-1 to TRBJ1-1; 9 bases match TRBD1. V was clipped by 8 bases and J by 0 bases; unmatched bases: 10. The CDR3 extends over 15 amino acids. Per the germline V gene, CDR1 is SQVTM and CDR2 is ANQGSEA. The CDR3: CSSSDRGRMNTEAFF. CDR3 nucleotide sequence: TGCAGCTCCTCGGACAGGGGCCGAATGAACACTGAAGCTTTCTTT. Based on the CDR3 plus reference TRBV29-1 and TRBJ1-1, the full variable domain is SAVISQKPSRDICQRGTSLTIQCQVDSQVTMMFWYRQQPGQSLTLIATANQGSEATYESGFVIDKFPISRPNLTFSTLTVSNMSPEDSSIYLCSSSDRGRMNTEAFFGQGTRLTVV.

This clone was counted only a few times. The V gene is TRBV29-1, the J gene TRBJ2-1, with TRBD1 matching 10 bases. Trimming at V came to 2 bases and at J to 9 bases, leaving 10 bases not matched to a gene. Germline V gene lookup returns CDR1 SQVTM and CDR2 ANQGSEA. This CDR3 contains 15 residues. CDR3 residues: CSVEKGGTGVGEQFF. The CDR3 DNA is TGCAGCGTTGAAAAGGGGGGGACAGGGGTTGGTGAGCAGTTCTTC.

J is TRBJ2-7 and V is TRBV27; unclear D gene. The CDR3 extends over 11 amino acids. V was clipped by 6 bases and J by 3 bases, with 6 bases between them. Germline V gives CDR1 MNHEY, CDR2 SMNVEV (reference sequence). The CDR3 here is CASSHGYEQYF. DNA for the CDR3: TGTGCCAGCAGCCACGGCTACGAGCAGTACTTC.

This clone has more than one count but fewer than ten. The genes are TRBV28 and TRBJ1-2; D may be TRBD1 (6 bases). V was shortened by 8 bases and J by 5 bases, with 15 bases between the two germline ends. The germline gives CDR1 MDHEN, CDR2 SYDVKM. There are 13 residues in the CDR3. CDR3 loop: CASLQGNEYGYTF. DNA of the CDR3: TGTGCCAGCTTACAGGGAAACGAGTATGGCTACACCTTC.

CDR3 bases: TGTGCCTGGAGTGTACTTGGAGGGCTGCGCAATCAGCCCCAGCATTTT. This sequence encodes CAWSVLGGLRNQPQHF. The chain recombines TRBV30 with TRBJ1-5; D unclear. Germline CDR1 is GTSNPN and CDR2 is SVGIG (reference sequence). The CDR3 is made up of 16 amino acids. V dropped 0 bases and J dropped 2 bases, with 14 bases sitting between them.

The chain is built from TRBV6-5 and TRBJ1-1; 11 bases are shared with TRBD1. The V gene end was trimmed by 5 bases and the J gene end by 8 bases; junction bases not matched to a gene: 7. Germline CDR1 reads MNHEY; CDR2 reads SVGAGI. The CDR3 runs to 14 residues. The CDR3 DNA sequence: TGTGCCAGCAGTCTCCGGACAGGGGGCGAAGAAGCTTTCTTT. This translates into CASSLRTGGEEAFF.

CDR3 in DNA: TGCGCCACCACACCCGGGACTAGCGGGTCTGGGGCCAACGTCCTGACTTTC. As protein: CATTPGTSGSGANVLTF. This sequence joins TRBV10-1 and TRBJ2-6; 12 positions match TRBD2. There are 17 residues in the CDR3. Germline CDR1 and CDR2: WNHNN and SYGVQD (reference sequence). V dropped 10 bases and J dropped 1; count of bases not matched to a gene: 8.

This chain connects TRBV4-1 to TRBJ2-1; tentatively, D is TRBD2 (6 bases). This CDR3 has 17 residues. Trimming took 1 base from V and 5 from J, leaving 18 bases between them. CDR1 is MGHRA and CDR2 is YSYEKL in the germline V gene. CDR3 region: CASSQGWRESGNNEQFF. For the CDR3, the DNA is TGCGCCAGCAGCCAAGGCTGGAGGGAGAGTGGAAACAATGAGCAGTTCTTC.

V usage is TRBV7-2 and J usage is TRBJ2-3, with D possibly matching TRBD2 (6 bases). Looked up from germline, CDR1 is SGHTA and CDR2 is FQGNSA. V lost 4 bases, J lost 6 bases, and 14 bases lay in between. The CDR3 has 14 amino acids. This chain's CDR3 is CASSWGDGADTQYF. The CDR3 bases are TGTGCCAGCAGCTGGGGGGATGGGGCGGATACGCAGTATTTT. Complete variable domain (other parts from reference TRBV7-2 and TRBJ2-3): GAGVSQSPSNKVTEKGKDVELRCDPISGHTALYWYRQSLGQGLEFLIYFQGNSAPDKSGLPSDRFSAERTGGSVSTLTIQRTQQEDSAVYLCASSWGDGADTQYFGPGTRLTVL.